This record looks at one TCR beta chain sequence and its context. V was trimmed by 4 bases and J by 0 bases, leaving 14 bases between them. The CDR3 runs to 16 residues. Germline values: CDR1 SGDLS, CDR2 YYNGEE. The sample comes from a study of OX40 agonist ivuxolimab in advanced cancers. TCRdb keeps only in-frame clones here, not all; method: immunoSEQ multiplex PCR. This table has roughly 81,000 clones, approximately 95% appearing once. The chain couples TRBV9 to TRBJ2-1; D unresolved. The TCR originated in an adult with an advanced solid tumor such as melanoma, head and neck, liver or kidney cancer. The sample here was CD4+ or CD8+ T cells sorted from blood, taken in a trial of the OX40 agonist ivuxolimab. The CDR3 DNA follows: TGTGCCAGCAGCCCCATGATGGGGTCCTCCTACAATGAGCAGTTCTTC. Protein product: CASSPMMGSSYNEQFF.